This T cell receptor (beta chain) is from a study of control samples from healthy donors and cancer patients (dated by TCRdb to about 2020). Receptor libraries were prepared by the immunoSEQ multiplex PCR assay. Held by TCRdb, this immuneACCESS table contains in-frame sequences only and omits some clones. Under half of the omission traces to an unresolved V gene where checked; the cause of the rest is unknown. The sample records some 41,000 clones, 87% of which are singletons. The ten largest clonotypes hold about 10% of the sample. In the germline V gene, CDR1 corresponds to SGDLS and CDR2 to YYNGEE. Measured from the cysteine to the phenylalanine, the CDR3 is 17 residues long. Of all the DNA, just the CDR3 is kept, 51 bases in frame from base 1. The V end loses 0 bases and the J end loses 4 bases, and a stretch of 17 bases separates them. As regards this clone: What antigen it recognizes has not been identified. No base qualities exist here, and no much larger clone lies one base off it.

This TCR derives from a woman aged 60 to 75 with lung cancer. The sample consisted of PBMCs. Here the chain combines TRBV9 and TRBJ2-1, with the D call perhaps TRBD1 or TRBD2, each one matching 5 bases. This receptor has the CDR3 CASSVDVMGEWYNEQFF. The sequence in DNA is TGTGCCAGCAGCGTAGATGTTATGGGGGAGTGGTACAATGAGCAGTTCTTC.